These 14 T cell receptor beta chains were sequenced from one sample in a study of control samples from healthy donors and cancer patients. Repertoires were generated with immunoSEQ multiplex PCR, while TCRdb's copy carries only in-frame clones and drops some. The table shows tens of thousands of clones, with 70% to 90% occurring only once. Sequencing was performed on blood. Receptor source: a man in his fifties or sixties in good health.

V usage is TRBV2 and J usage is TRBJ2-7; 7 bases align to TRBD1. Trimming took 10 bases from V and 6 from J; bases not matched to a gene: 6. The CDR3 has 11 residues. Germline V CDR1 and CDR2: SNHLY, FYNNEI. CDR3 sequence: CATKNRGEQYF. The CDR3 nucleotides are TGTGCCACCAAGAACAGGGGCGAGCAGTACTTC.

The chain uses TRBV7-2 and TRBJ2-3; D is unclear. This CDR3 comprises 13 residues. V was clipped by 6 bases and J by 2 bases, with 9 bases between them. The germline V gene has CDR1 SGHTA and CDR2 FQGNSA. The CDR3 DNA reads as TGTGCCAGCAGGGACCAGAACACAGATACGCAGTATTTT. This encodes CASRDQNTDTQYF.

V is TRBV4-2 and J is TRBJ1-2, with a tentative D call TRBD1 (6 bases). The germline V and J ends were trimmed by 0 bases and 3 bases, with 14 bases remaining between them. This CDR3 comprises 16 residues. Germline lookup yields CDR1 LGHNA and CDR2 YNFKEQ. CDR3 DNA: TGTGCCAGCAGCCAAGAAAGGGGCCACAGGGACTATGGCTACACCTTC. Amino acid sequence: CASSQERGHRDYGYTF.

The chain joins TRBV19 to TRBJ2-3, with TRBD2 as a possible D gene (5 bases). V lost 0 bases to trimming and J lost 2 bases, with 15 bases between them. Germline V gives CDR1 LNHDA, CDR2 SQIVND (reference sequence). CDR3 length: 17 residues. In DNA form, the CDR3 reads TGTGCCAGTAGTATAGAGCCCCCACCGGGGTACACAGATACGCAGTATTTT. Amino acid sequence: CASSIEPPPGYTDTQYF.

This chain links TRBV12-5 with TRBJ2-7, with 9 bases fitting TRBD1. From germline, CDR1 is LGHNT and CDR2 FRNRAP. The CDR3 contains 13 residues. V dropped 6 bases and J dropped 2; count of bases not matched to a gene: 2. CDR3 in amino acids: CASGRDRAYEQYF. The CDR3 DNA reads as TGTGCTAGTGGGCGGGACAGGGCCTACGAGCAGTACTTC.

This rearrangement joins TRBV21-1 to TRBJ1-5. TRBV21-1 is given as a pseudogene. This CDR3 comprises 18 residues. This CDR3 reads CASSKYRHVGGSSQPQHF. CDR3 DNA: TGTGCCAGCAGCAAATATCGCCATGTTGGGGGTTCGAGTCAGCCCCAGCATTTT.

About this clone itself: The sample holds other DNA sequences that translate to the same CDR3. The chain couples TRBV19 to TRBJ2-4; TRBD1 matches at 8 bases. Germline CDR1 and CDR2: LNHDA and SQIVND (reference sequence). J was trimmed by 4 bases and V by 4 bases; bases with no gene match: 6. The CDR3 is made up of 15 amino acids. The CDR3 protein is CASSTPGQAKNIQYF. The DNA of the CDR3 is TGTGCCAGTAGTACCCCGGGACAGGCTAAAAACATTCAGTACTTC.

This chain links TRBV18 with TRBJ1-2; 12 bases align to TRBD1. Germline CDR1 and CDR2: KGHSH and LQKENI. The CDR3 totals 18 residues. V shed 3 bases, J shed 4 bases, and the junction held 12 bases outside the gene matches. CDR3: CASSPSTGTGGGSYGYTF. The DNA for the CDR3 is TGTGCCAGCTCACCTTCGACCGGGACAGGGGGCGGCAGCTATGGCTACACCTTC.

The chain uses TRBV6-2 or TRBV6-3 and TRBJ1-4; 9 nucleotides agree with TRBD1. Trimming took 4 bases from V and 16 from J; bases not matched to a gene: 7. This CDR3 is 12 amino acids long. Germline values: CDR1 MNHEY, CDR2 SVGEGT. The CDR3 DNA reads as TGTGCCAGCAGTTCGAACAGGGGGCTGGAGTTTTTT. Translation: CASSSNRGLEFF.

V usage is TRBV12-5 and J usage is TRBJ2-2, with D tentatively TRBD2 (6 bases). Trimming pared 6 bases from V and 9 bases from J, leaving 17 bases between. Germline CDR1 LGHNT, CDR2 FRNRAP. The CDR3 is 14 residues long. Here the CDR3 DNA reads TGTGCTAGTGGCCCGCGGGAACGCAGCCGGGAGCTGTTTTTT. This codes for CASGPRERSRELFF.

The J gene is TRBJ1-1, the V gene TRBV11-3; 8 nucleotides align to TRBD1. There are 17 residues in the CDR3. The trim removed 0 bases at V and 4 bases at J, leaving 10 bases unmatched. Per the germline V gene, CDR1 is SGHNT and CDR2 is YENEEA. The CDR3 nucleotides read TGTGCCAGCAGCTTAGATCAGGAGACAGGGGTTTCCACTGAAGCTTTCTTT. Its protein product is CASSLDQETGVSTEAFF.

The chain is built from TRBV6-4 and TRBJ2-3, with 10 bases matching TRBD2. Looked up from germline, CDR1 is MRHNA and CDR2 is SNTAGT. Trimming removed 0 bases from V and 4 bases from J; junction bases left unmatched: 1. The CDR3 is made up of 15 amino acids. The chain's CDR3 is CASSDSSGGADTQYF. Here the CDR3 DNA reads TGTGCCAGCAGTGACTCGAGCGGGGGGGCAGATACGCAGTATTTT.

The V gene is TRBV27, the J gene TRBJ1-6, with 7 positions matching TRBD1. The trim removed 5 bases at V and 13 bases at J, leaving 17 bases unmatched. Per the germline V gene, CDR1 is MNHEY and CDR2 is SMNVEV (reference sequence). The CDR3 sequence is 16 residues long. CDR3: CASSQGVGRRHYPLHF. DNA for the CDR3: TGTGCCAGCAGTCAGGGGGTGGGACGCCGACATTATCCCCTCCACTTT.

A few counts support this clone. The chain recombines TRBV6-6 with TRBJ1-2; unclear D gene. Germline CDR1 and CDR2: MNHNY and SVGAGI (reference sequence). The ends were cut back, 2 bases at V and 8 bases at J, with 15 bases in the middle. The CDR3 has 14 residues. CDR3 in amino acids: CASSYIGSGSGYTF. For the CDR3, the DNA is TGTGCCAGCAGTTACATAGGCAGCGGGTCGGGCTACACCTTC.